The clone carrying this T cell receptor (beta chain) came up many times. The record originates from a study of T cells in Graves' hyperthyroidism and ophthalmopathy. What was amplified from RNA transcripts were TCR beta CDR3 regions. The TCR CDR3 first-round RT-PCR relied on the HTBI primer set. MiXCR, applied by TCRdb to the multiplex PCR reads, yields one record per CDR3 protein. Of fewer than 900,000 distinct CDR3 sequences listed, around a sixth are singletons. Exclusion followed for patients with uncontrolled infection, other autoimmune disease, pregnancy or lactation. It was at first hyperthyroidism diagnosis, before any ophthalmopathy symptoms, that the blood sample was taken. PBMCs stemmed from 10 ml fresh peripheral blood. Germline CDR1 and CDR2: SGHRS and YFSETQ. V lost 1 base and J lost 4; bases outside the gene matches: 1. The CDR3 has 13 amino acids.

The TCR comes from a woman between 50 and 59 years old with Graves' hyperthyroidism that later progressed to Graves' ophthalmopathy. The J gene is TRBJ2-5, the V gene TRBV5-1, with 7 bases fitting TRBD2. The sample comprised blood. The CDR3 loop reads CASSLSGAETQYF. The CDR3 DNA sequence: TGCGCCAGCAGCTTGAGCGGGGCAGAGACCCAGTACTTC.